The present TCR beta chain was sequenced within a study of graft-versus-host responses after intestinal transplantation. Study details: The whole recipient group had anti-thymocyte globulin induction followed by tacrolimus and steroids for about three years. Findings and caveats of the study: Association was observed between peak circulating GvH clone levels and early post-transplant HvG declines.

As concerns this clone: Its antigen remains unknown.

Profiled with immunoSEQ multiplex PCR; TCRdb holds only in-frame clones, not every one. The table lists over 120,000 clones, around 90% of them singletons. CDR3 length: 16 residues. The J segment lost 2 bases and the V segment lost 2 bases, leaving 7 bases of the junction unmatched. Per germline, CDR1 SGHDT and CDR2 YYEEEE. The V gene is TRBV5-6, the J gene TRBJ2-1, with 7 nucleotides matching TRBD2. This receptor was identified in a human donor who received an intestinal transplant. Material: unstimulated CD4+ T cells sorted from spleen or lymph node cells, obtained before intestinal transplant. The CDR3 DNA reads TGTGCCAGCAGCTTCCGAACTAGCGCGACCTACAATGAGCAGTTCTTC. Translating gives CASSFRTSATYNEQFF.